A selection of T cell receptor beta chains follows, all from one sample in a study of CXCR3-negative and CXCR3-positive naive CD8 T cells. Reanalyzing the 5' RACE reads, TCRdb keeps one entry per CDR3 protein, without DNA. The sample spans under 85,000 distinct CDR3 sequences; the ten largest clones claim about 1.4%. Sequencing was done on a sample of naive CXCR3- CD8+ T cells from blood. The receptors shown here come from a human donor in good health. Some clones in this sample may be carry-over from other donors' samples. Each CDR3 is given with its conserved first and last residue.

j_gene | v_gene | CDR3aa
TRBJ2-2 | TRBV4-2 | CASSHDGTGELFF
TRBJ2-2 | TRBV6-6 | CASSYGTGNTGELFF
TRBJ2-3 | TRBV7-2 | CASSSPPLAGEKDTQYF
TRBJ2-7 | TRBV28 | CASRNNPYEQYF
TRBJ2-7 | TRBV12-3/TRBV12-4 | CASSLGSPGEGTYEQYF
TRBJ2-2 | TRBV29-1 | CSVCQGSTGELFF
TRBJ2-7 | TRBV14 | CASSQDQSTVGGLSGEQYF
TRBJ2-7 | TRBV29-1 | CSVEGSPEKGADAYEQYF
TRBJ2-7 | TRBV29-1 | CSVEQTGGYEQYF
TRBJ2-5 | TRBV3-1 | CASSQDRGAASVFQETQYF
TRBJ2-7 | TRBV5-1 | CASSPITGTGDHEQYF
TRBJ2-3 | TRBV28 | CASSTRTGTADTQYF
TRBJ2-7 | TRBV14 | CASSQIVQGIGEQYF
TRBJ2-5 | TRBV7-8 | CASSLGLTSGEETQYF
TRBJ2-2 | TRBV4-2 | CASRVAGTGELFF
TRBJ2-2 | TRBV29-1 | CSVIQGPGTGELFF
TRBJ1-1 | TRBV18 | CASSPPSEYTERVF
TRBJ2-7 | TRBV3-1 | CASSQDQNWASGGYYEQYF
TRBJ1-2 | TRBV4-1 | CASSQDGGGGYGYTF
TRBJ2-3 | TRBV29-1 | CSVEVPPRDTDTQYF
TRBJ2-4 | TRBV9 | CASSVESTGLAKNIQYF
TRBJ1-2 | TRBV30 | CAWTELAPNYGYTF
TRBJ2-7 | TRBV27 | CASSPSPGTGSYEQYF
TRBJ2-2 | TRBV3-1 | CASSQVGGTSGDANTGELFF
TRBJ1-1 | TRBV29-1 | CSAGGGSGMNTEAFF
TRBJ2-1 | TRBV28 | CASKDPPGKRDRPNNEQFF